The clone carrying this TCR beta chain was found many times. Antigen unknown. This sample is drawn from a study of T-cell reconstitution after alpha-beta-depleted transplantation in children. Study-level findings and limits: Expanded graft clones numbering several hundred reportedly gave rise to alpha-beta T cells about two months after transplant.

During its preparation, the TCRbeta library received unique molecular identifiers. TCRdb processed the PCR reads anew with MiXCR; each CDR3 protein has one entry. The sample records approximately 200,000 distinct CDR3 sequences, about 6% being singletons. There are 13 residues in the CDR3. The germline CDR1 and CDR2 sequences are SGHDT and YYEEEE. Deletions cut 2 bases from V and 5 bases from J, with 10 bases between. The input for sequencing was PBMCs, taken before TCRalphabeta/CD19-depleted stem cell transplant. The V call is TRBV5-6, the J call TRBJ1-1; no clear D. The sequence came from a girl under three years old with combined immunodeficiency, due to receive a stem cell transplant. CDR3 in amino acids: CASSLVDTTEAFF. CDR3 nucleotides: TGTGCCAGCAGCTTAGTTGACACTACTGAAGCTTTCTTT.